This is a list of T cell receptor beta chains from one sample in a study of shared clonotypes between healthy human individuals. The repertoire was sequenced with immunoSEQ multiplex PCR; TCRdb's copy has only in-frame clones and lacks some. The profile shows about 700,000 clones, about 74% of them singletons. The specimen sequenced was memory CD4+ T cells sorted from blood. These TCRs come from a woman in her 30s in good health. CDR3s include the opening cysteine and the closing phenylalanine or tryptophan. The order of the fields is D gene, V gene, clone size, J gene, CDR3 DNA, CDR3 protein. A D gene is named only where the DNA matches it firmly. Rows may omit the clone size; those that give it use once, few, many or a size class.

D: -
V: TRBV13
size: -
J: TRBJ2-3
DNA: TGTGCCAGCAGCTTAGCTGGGGGTGCACGAGGTACAGATACGCAGTATTTT
CDR3: CASSLAGGARGTDTQYF

D: -
V: TRBV5-1
size: -
J: TRBJ1-4
DNA: TGCGCCAGCAGCTCCACAGGGAGTACTAATGAAAAACTGTTTTTT
CDR3: CASSSTGSTNEKLFF

D: -
V: TRBV9
size: -
J: TRBJ2-3
DNA: TGTGCCAGCAGCGTAGAATGGGGAGATACGCAGTATTTT
CDR3: CASSVEWGDTQYF

D: TRBD1
V: TRBV28
size: few
J: TRBJ1-3
DNA: TGTGCCAGCAGCATTGGACAGGGGACGTACACCATATATTTT
CDR3: CASSIGQGTYTIYF

D: -
V: TRBV29-1
size: -
J: TRBJ1-5
DNA: TGCAGCGCCGGGGGGGCAGGTCAGCCCCAGCATTTT
CDR3: CSAGGAGQPQHF

D: -
V: TRBV5-4
size: -
J: TRBJ2-7
DNA: TGTGCCAGCAGCTTGGTGGTGGAAGACGAGCAGTACTTC
CDR3: CASSLVVEDEQYF

D: -
V: TRBV27
size: many
J: TRBJ1-5
DNA: TGTGCCAGCAGTTTTCGAGCAGGGATCAATCAGCCCCAGCATTTT
CDR3: CASSFRAGINQPQHF

D: TRBD1
V: TRBV19
size: -
J: TRBJ1-5
DNA: TGTGCCAGTAGCGATTCACAGGGGACATATAGCAATCAGCCCCAGCATTTT
CDR3: CASSDSQGTYSNQPQHF

D: -
V: TRBV29-1
size: -
J: TRBJ2-3
DNA: TGCAGCGGCCTTGGGGGGACCACAGATACGCAGTATTTT
CDR3: CSGLGGTTDTQYF

D: TRBD2
V: TRBV4-1
size: -
J: TRBJ2-1
DNA: TGCGCCAGCAGCCAAGTACTAGCGGGAGGCCCGCGCGATGAGCAGTTCTTC
CDR3: CASSQVLAGGPRDEQFF

D: -
V: TRBV11-2
size: -
J: TRBJ1-1
DNA: TGTGCCAGCAGCTTAGTGACGGAAGCTTTCTTT
CDR3: CASSLVTEAFF

D: -
V: TRBV6-6
size: -
J: TRBJ2-3
DNA: TGTGCCAGCATGGGGGAGCGGTTTGCAGATACGCAGTATTTT
CDR3: CASMGERFADTQYF

D: -
V: TRBV11-2
size: -
J: TRBJ2-1
DNA: TGTGCCAGCAGCCGATACAATGAGCAGTTCTTC
CDR3: CASSRYNEQFF

D: TRBD1
V: TRBV5-6
size: -
J: TRBJ2-7
DNA: TGTGCCAGTGGACGAACAGGGGTGGCCCGCGAGCAGTACTTC
CDR3: CASGRTGVAREQYF

D: -
V: TRBV10-3
size: -
J: TRBJ1-1
DNA: TGTGCCATCAGTAGGGGCATGAACACTGAAGCTTTCTTT
CDR3: CAISRGMNTEAFF

D: TRBD1
V: TRBV28
size: -
J: TRBJ2-1
DNA: TGTGCCAGCCTCGGGACAGGGTTTAATGAGCAGTTCTTC
CDR3: CASLGTGFNEQFF

D: -
V: TRBV19
size: -
J: TRBJ2-3
DNA: TGTGCCAGTAGTACAGGGACGGTGAGCACAGATACGCAGTATTTT
CDR3: CASSTGTVSTDTQYF

D: -
V: TRBV11-2
size: -
J: TRBJ2-2
DNA: TGTGCCAGCAGCTTAGGGACTACAGGGGAGCTGTTTTTT
CDR3: CASSLGTTGELFF

D: -
V: TRBV9
size: -
J: TRBJ2-2
DNA: TGTGCCAGCAGCGCCGGACTAAATGCGAACACCGGGGAGCTGTTTTTT
CDR3: CASSAGLNANTGELFF

D: -
V: TRBV10-1
size: -
J: TRBJ1-1
DNA: TGCGCCAGCAGTGAGTGGACAGATTCCCCTGAAGCTTTCTTT
CDR3: CASSEWTDSPEAFF

D: TRBD1
V: TRBV16
size: -
J: TRBJ1-1
DNA: TGTGCCAGCAGCCGACGGGACAGGAGGGACACTGAAGCTTTCTTT
CDR3: CASSRRDRRDTEAFF

D: -
V: TRBV10-3
size: -
J: TRBJ1-4
DNA: TGTGCCATCAGTGAGTCGGGATCGAATGAAAAACTGTTTTTT
CDR3: CAISESGSNEKLFF

D: TRBD1
V: TRBV28
size: -
J: TRBJ1-5
DNA: TGTGCCAGCAGTACCTCAGGGGGGCGGAATCAGCCCCAGCATTTT
CDR3: CASSTSGGRNQPQHF

D: -
V: TRBV6-1
size: few
J: TRBJ2-2
DNA: TGTGCCAGCAGTGAATCGGAAGCCGGGGAGCTGTTTTTT
CDR3: CASSESEAGELFF

D: TRBD1
V: TRBV9
size: -
J: TRBJ2-7
DNA: TGTGCCAGCAGCACCGGGACAGGGGGGTTCTACGAGCAGTACTTC
CDR3: CASSTGTGGFYEQYF

D: -
V: TRBV11-2
size: -
J: TRBJ1-1
DNA: TGTGCCAGCAGCTTAGATCGGGGTTCGATAGGATTGAACACTGAAGCTTTCTTT
CDR3: CASSLDRGSIGLNTEAFF

D: -
V: TRBV7-8
size: -
J: TRBJ2-7
DNA: TGTGCCAGCAGCCCTGGACAGACCTACGAGCAGTACTTC
CDR3: CASSPGQTYEQYF

D: TRBD2
V: TRBV9
size: -
J: TRBJ2-7
DNA: TGTGCCAGCAGCATAGCGGGAGAGGCTATTTCCTACGAGCAGTACTTC
CDR3: CASSIAGEAISYEQYF

D: -
V: TRBV6-4
size: -
J: TRBJ2-1
DNA: TGTGCCAGCAGTGACTCGAGAGACAGGTTACACAATGAGCAGTTCTTC
CDR3: CASSDSRDRLHNEQFF

D: TRBD1
V: TRBV28
size: -
J: TRBJ1-1
DNA: TGTGCCAGCGGGACAGGGTTTAACACTGAAGCTTTCTTT
CDR3: CASGTGFNTEAFF

D: TRBD1
V: TRBV10-2
size: -
J: TRBJ2-2
DNA: TGCGCCAGCAGTGGTAGGGGGCCCCACGGGGAGCTGTTTTTT
CDR3: CASSGRGPHGELFF

D: TRBD1
V: TRBV7-6
size: -
J: TRBJ2-7
DNA: TGTGCCAGCAGCTCCCACAGGGGCGAGCAGTACTTC
CDR3: CASSSHRGEQYF

D: -
V: TRBV6-5
size: -
J: TRBJ1-5
DNA: TGTGCCAGCAGACCCGGGGATTACAATCAGCCCCAGCATTTT
CDR3: CASRPGDYNQPQHF

D: TRBD1
V: TRBV28
size: -
J: TRBJ1-1
DNA: TGTGCCAGCAGTCCGCCATGGGGACAGGGGGGCACTGAAGCTTTCTTT
CDR3: CASSPPWGQGGTEAFF

D: TRBD2
V: TRBV6-1
size: -
J: TRBJ2-7
DNA: TGTGCCAGCGGAAGGCGGGAGGACTCCTACGAGCAGTACTTC
CDR3: CASGRREDSYEQYF

D: -
V: TRBV18
size: -
J: TRBJ2-7
DNA: TGTGCCAGCTCACCACCCGGGGCAGGGGGGTACGAGCAGTACTTC
CDR3: CASSPPGAGGYEQYF

D: -
V: TRBV7-2
size: -
J: TRBJ1-1
DNA: TGTGCCAGCAGTTCCTCGGCGGTAGCGAACACTGAAGCTTTCTTT
CDR3: CASSSSAVANTEAFF

D: TRBD2
V: TRBV19
size: -
J: TRBJ2-5
DNA: TGTGCCAGTAGTTGGGGGACTAGCGGGAGTGTTCGTGAGACCCAGTACTTC
CDR3: CASSWGTSGSVRETQYF

D: -
V: TRBV29-1
size: once
J: TRBJ2-4
DNA: TGCAGCGTCAGATTACGACAGGCTGGCATTCAGTACTTC
CDR3: CSVRLRQAGIQYF

D: -
V: TRBV7-2
size: -
J: TRBJ2-2
DNA: TGTGCCAGCAGCTCTCATGGGAACACCGGGGAGCTGTTTTTT
CDR3: CASSSHGNTGELFF

D: -
V: TRBV5-1
size: -
J: TRBJ2-7
DNA: TGCGCCAGCAGCTTGGCCCCACCCTCCTACGAGCAGTACTTC
CDR3: CASSLAPPSYEQYF

D: -
V: TRBV19
size: -
J: TRBJ2-7
DNA: TGTGCCAGTAGTATGATCGGGAGCGAACAGTACTTC
CDR3: CASSMIGSEQYF

D: -
V: TRBV9
size: once
J: TRBJ2-3
DNA: TGTGCCAGCAGCGTATTCCAAGAGGATACTACGCAGTATTTT
CDR3: CASSVFQEDTTQYF

D: -
V: TRBV19
size: -
J: TRBJ1-1
DNA: TGTGCCAGTCCCCTACGGACAGAGACCTTGAACACTGAAGCTTTCTTT
CDR3: CASPLRTETLNTEAFF

D: TRBD2
V: TRBV7-2
size: -
J: TRBJ2-3
DNA: TGTGCCAGCAGCCCTCAACTAGCGGGGGCCACAGATACGCAGTATTTT
CDR3: CASSPQLAGATDTQYF

D: -
V: TRBV28
size: -
J: TRBJ1-5
DNA: TGTGCCAGCAGGGCTGGGAGCAATCAGCCCCAGCATTTT
CDR3: CASRAGSNQPQHF

D: -
V: TRBV19
size: once
J: TRBJ2-3
DNA: TGTGCCAGTAGTATTCAGGTTGCAGATACGCAGTATTTT
CDR3: CASSIQVADTQYF

D: -
V: TRBV4-1
size: -
J: TRBJ2-1
DNA: TGCGCCAGCAGCCACAACATCCGGAGCCTCGGTTACAATGAGCAGTTCTTC
CDR3: CASSHNIRSLGYNEQFF